This T cell receptor (beta chain) was documented in a study of cytomegalovirus exposure and HLA in healthy donors (dated by TCRdb to about 2017). For the wider study: An earlier analysis of 587 of the donors reported about 300 Gb of sequence data and 117 million unique TCR beta sequences obtained from about 179 million T cells. Approximately 300 gigabases of sequencing data and around 90 million unique TCR sequences made up an early release that covered 500 to 700 HLA-typed donors. The genetic ancestry cluster associated with self-reported Caucasian donors included 65% to 90% of the roughly 390 genotyped donors. The study was designed to test whether signatures of past pathogen exposure could be identified by cataloging public T cell receptors. Using immunosequencing, the study profiled T cell repertoires from approximately 700 subjects and related those repertoires to cytomegalovirus serostatus. In addition to the first cohort of 666 subjects, a separate validation cohort of 130 or so different subjects was used. High-throughput TCR immunosequencing, statistical association of individual TCRs with disease status, and machine learning were combined to predict cytomegalovirus infection status. A later analysis re-examined previously published TCR beta repertoires from around 670 donors and added high-resolution HLA genotyping to investigate patterns of TCR occurrence. In the later analysis, no new phenotypic data were used to find candidate immune exposures; instead, reliance was placed on TCR beta sequences and their occurrence across donors. To decide whether each TCR beta V gene segment behaved as functional or pseudogenic, an earlier analysis of 587 of the donors relied on high-throughput TCR beta sequencing. Donor age, sex, ethnicity and CMV serostatus were compiled alongside the repertoire data. In a later genetic analysis, genome-wide SNP genotypes for about three fifths of the 666 donors were used, and that subset was treated as a discovery cohort. All discovery cohort repertoires had been generated using a single sequencing platform. Class I and class II HLA loci were covered by the typing at four-digit resolution. Typing coverage varied by locus: roughly 629-640 donors for A, B, C, DRB1 and DQB1; around 560 for DQA1; about 600 for DPA1; roughly 450 for DPB1. Five DR-DQ haplotypes were treated as single units for association and clustering because of strong linkage in the cohort. Across approximately 400 genotyped donors of the cohort, an average of about 220,000 unique TCR beta nucleotide sequences per donor were sequenced, and approximately 19% of those sequences were non-productive.

Trimming takes 7 bases off V and 4 bases off J; junction bases not matched to a gene: 12. Via the germline V gene, CDR1 is SNHLY and CDR2 FYNNEI. The CDR3 holds 15 amino acids from the cysteine to the phenylalanine. This entry keeps only the CDR3 DNA: 45 bases, framed from base 1. The cohort consisted of 666 healthy bone marrow donors. At the time of sampling, every cohort member was nominally healthy, though immune exposures that went unrecorded were likely present. CMV serostatus was recorded as positive for 289 and negative for about half of the roughly 700 cohort members, whereas no CMV serostatus was recorded for the donor in question. Every donor gave a peripheral blood sample, and the peripheral blood mononuclear cells from that sample were used for TCR beta sequencing. The Qiagen DNeasy Blood Extraction Kit was used to extract genomic DNA from the blood cell samples. Libraries were constructed by the immunoSEQ multiplex PCR assay. A mixture of 60 forward primers for TCR Vbeta segments and 13 reverse primers for TCR Jbeta segments was used in the multiplex PCR. The CDR3 region of rearranged TCR beta genes was amplified from genomic DNA with a multiplex PCR assay. The amplified TCR beta libraries were sequenced on the Illumina HiSeq System as 87-base-pair reads. Per the authors' processing: A later analysis counted about 80 million unique TCR beta chains across the 650 to 800 repertoires, and around 9.9 million of these chains were shared by at least two donors. Raw reads were error-corrected and collapsed into unique sequences with a nearest-neighbor algorithm that merged closely related sequences to remove PCR and sequencing errors. CDR3 sequences were aligned to IMGT reference sequences to assign V, D and J gene segments. For a sequence to be retained, a match of at least six nucleotides was required to both a V gene segment and a J gene segment. A rearrangement was called productive if the CDR3 had no stop codons and remained in frame with V and J, and every other rearrangement was called non-productive. Following IMGT convention, CDR3 was defined as the stretch from the second conserved V-encoded cysteine to the conserved J-encoded phenylalanine. In an earlier analysis of around 540 of the donors, sequences lacking an unambiguous match to a single V gene segment were excluded. In an earlier analysis of around 590 of the donors, a V segment was called functional when productive rearrangements were above 56.7%, and segregating when the standard deviation between donors exceeded 5%. A statistical classification framework was built to diagnose cytomegalovirus status from the catalog of TCR beta chain sequences. V and J gene assignment, in a later analysis, came from comparing TCR nucleotide sequences with IMGT/GENE-DB human TR gene sequences. Using the TCRdist pipeline, a later analysis assigned CDR3 sequences along with most-parsimonious VDJ recombination scenarios. In a later analysis, every TCR beta chain was defined by the combination of its CDR3 amino acid sequence and its V-gene family, and reads without a unique V-gene family were dropped. In a later analysis, 450 to 600 highly shared, low-generation-probability nucleotide sequences were removed to address suspected cross-contamination and a sequencing artifact. For each public chain, a later analysis derived a clonal expansion index from normalized ranks of inferred template counts within each repertoire. Generation probabilities in a later analysis came from a VDJ recombination model fitted to out-of-frame rearrangements, and those results were checked against IGoR. Hypergeometric tests were used in a later analysis to score TCR-TCR, TCR-HLA and TCR-CMV co-occurrence, with a repertoire-size bias correction applied to the TCR pairs. A later analysis estimated false discovery rates by permuting HLA or CMV assignments 20 times. In a later analysis, co-occurring TCRs were grouped with DBSCAN, and TCRdist sequence similarity was added when clustering was performed within HLA-allele-positive subsets. Co-occurrence clustering excluded repertoires with fewer than 30,000 or more than 120,000 public chains, plus five with anomalous nucleotide sharing. TCRdb's version of the immuneACCESS table is confined to in-frame rearrangements and falls short of the full clone set. An unresolved V gene accounts for under half of the shortfall where checked; the remainder is of unknown origin. V, J and clone size reflect that table, while D and trimming were determined from the DNA. Recorded for this sample are just over 65,000 clones; 70% to 90% of them occurred a single time. The ten largest make up 6.5% of the sample.

This clone has only one observation. The antigen this receptor binds is unknown. No per-base quality is available; no much larger clone lies one base away. Findings and caveats that apply to the study as a whole: A further reported finding was that TCR beta sequences accurately predicted the HLA-A and HLA-B alleles for most subjects in the first cohort. Assigning TCR associations to individual alleles was difficult when HLA alleles, especially DR and DQ, strongly co-occurred. Because HLA typing was unavailable for some donors at each locus, only the typed subset was used in association tests. In a later analysis, HLA-associated TCR beta chains were found to be more clonally expanded and to have lower generation probabilities than equally common non-associated chains. Correlated functional status among segregating V segments might be attributable to linkage disequilibrium, but an unknown experimental factor could not be ruled out. The study listed approximately 160 TCR beta chains as associated with cytomegalovirus. Broadly in line with IMGT annotations, most TCR beta V segments showed up in productive rearrangements about 87% or about 30% of the time in an earlier analysis of around 600 of the donors. A later analysis reported that several top co-occurrence clusters appeared linked to parvovirus B19, influenza, CMV and Epstein-Barr virus. A group of highly shared sequence variants was considered likely to be a technical artifact of the sequencing pipeline. The 87-base-pair reads could not distinguish some IMGT-functional V segments, including TRBV6-2 and TRBV6-3, so those segments were excluded. Because counts were too low, seventeen rarely observed V segments, including chromosome 9 orphons, were excluded from the earlier analysis of 587 of the donors. The cohort was sequenced for TCR beta chains only, and without alpha or paired-chain data the features that could be detected were limited. A later analysis found that TCR association rates varied across HLA loci, with DRB1 alleles showing the most associated TCRs and HLA-C alleles the fewest. For the cohort, immune exposure information was limited to CMV serostatus. An association between a missense DCLRE1C variant and V-gene and J-gene trimming of TCR beta chains was found in a later genetic analysis and replicated in an independent cohort. A few of the identified cytomegalovirus-associated TCR beta chains were confirmed in vitro to be specific for cytomegalovirus antigens. The authors suggested that the approach could potentially be extended to other disease states and immunological phenotypes. According to a later genetic analysis, donors in an Asian-associated ancestry cluster had fewer N-insertions in productive TCRs than the roughly 670-donor mean. Most TCR sequences were seen in very few donors, while some public TCRs were found in many individuals. A later analysis associated 15,000 or so TCR beta sequences with specific HLA alleles at a false discovery rate of 0.05. According to a later analysis, most CMV-associated TCR beta chains appeared to be HLA-restricted, and the HLA associations seemed to be driven largely by CMV exposure. Cytomegalovirus status was reported to be diagnosed by the classifier with high specificity and sensitivity in both the original and validation cohorts. The presence/absence analyses assumed that sequencing depth was roughly uniform across donors, and that assumption may not be true.

The TCR originated in a human donor in good health. Source material: PBMCs. The rearranged chain carries TRBV2 and TRBJ1-2, with 7 junctional bases fitting TRBD1. The CDR3 protein is CASNPLTGQAYGYTF. The DNA reads as follows: TGTGCCAGCAATCCCCTGACTGGACAGGCCTATGGCTACACCTTC.